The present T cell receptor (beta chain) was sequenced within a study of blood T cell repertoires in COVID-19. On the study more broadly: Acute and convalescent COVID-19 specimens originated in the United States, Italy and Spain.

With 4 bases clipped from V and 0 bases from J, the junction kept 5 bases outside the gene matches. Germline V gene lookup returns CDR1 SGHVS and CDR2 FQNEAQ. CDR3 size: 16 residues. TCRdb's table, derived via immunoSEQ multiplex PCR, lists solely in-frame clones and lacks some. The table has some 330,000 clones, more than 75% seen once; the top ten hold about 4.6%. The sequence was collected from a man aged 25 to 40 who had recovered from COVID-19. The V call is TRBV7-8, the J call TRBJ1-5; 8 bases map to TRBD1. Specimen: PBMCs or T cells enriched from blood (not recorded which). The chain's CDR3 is CASSSRDRGSNQPQHF. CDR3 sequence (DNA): TGTGCCAGCAGCTCTAGAGACAGGGGTAGCAATCAGCCCCAGCATTTT. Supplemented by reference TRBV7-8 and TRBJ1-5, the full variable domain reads GAGVSQSPRYKVAKRGQDVALRCDPISGHVSLFWYQQALGQGPEFLTYFQNEAQLDKSGLPSDRFFAERPEGSVSTLKIQRTQQEDSAVYLCASSSRDRGSNQPQHFGDGTRLSIL.